This TCR beta chain is drawn from a study of shared clonotypes between healthy human individuals (dated by TCRdb to the early 2020s). Study-level background: Two women and a few men aged 18 to 49 years were included in the cohort. To increase sequencing depth and limit assay-specific biases, TCR repertoire library preparation and sequencing were carried out by different laboratories using diverse techniques. Blood TCR repertoires of roughly five healthy adults were deeply sequenced to estimate repertoire size and the extent of clonotype sharing between individuals. Per donor, leukapheresis produced somewhere between about 0.94 and 9.5 billion PBMCs.

Healthy HIV-negative adults with no recently reported acute infections or vaccinations were included as donors. Every donor was a Caucasian adult residing in Nashville, Tennessee, USA. In the unsorted samples, roughly 90 million PBMCs were counted, and genomic DNA was extracted using the QIAamp DNA Blood Mini kit. Blood was collected by leukapheresis, and PBMCs were isolated by Ficoll-Histopaque density gradient centrifugation and then cryopreserved in liquid nitrogen vapor phase. The study at large found these results: Pairwise subsampling led to the expectation that sequencing depth would affect the degree of clonotype sharing among donors. The small number of donors limited the genetic and exposure-history diversity represented. Only blood was sampled, and tissue TCR repertoires likely differ from those in blood.

As for this clone: What this receptor recognizes is not known. No quality values exist for individual bases; no much larger clone is one base distant.

Using the deep immunoSEQ assay, multiplex PCR amplified TCR CDR3 regions from genomic DNA. For each cell subset, the extracted genomic DNA was distributed evenly across all wells of several immunoSEQ 96-well plates, and each plate served as one replicate. For unsorted PBMC, each replicate PCR was loaded with about 280 ng genomic DNA, equivalent to 25,000 to 35,000 T cell genomes. Unsorted PBMC genomic DNA was sequenced across ten immunoSEQ deep assay plates. The purified libraries were quantified using a Qubit 3.0 fluorometer, sized with a Bioanalyzer 2100, and then quantified again using the KAPA Library Quantification kit. Every immunoSEQ 96-well plate was sequenced on a separate single-read 150-cycle Illumina NextSeq 550 flow cell. For the original study's pipeline: Because the immunoSEQ output included only junctional sequences and no quality scores, the filtering could not be the same as the filtering used for full-length reads. To assign V/J genes and CDR3, sequences were annotated using PyIR, a Python wrapper for IgBLAST v1.9, with IMGT germline references. Reads with weak V/J assignments (E-value above 1e-6), missing CDR3, stop codons, out-of-frame junctions, or ambiguous translated residues were removed. V3J clonotypes were defined as sequences sharing the same inferred V gene, J gene, and CDR3 amino acid sequence. The percentage overlap between two repertoires was calculated by dividing the number of shared unique clonotypes by the size of the smaller repertoire. Richness of each repertoire was evaluated using RTK rarefaction, the Chao1 estimator, and Recon v2.1 estimates of unobserved clonotypes. TCRdb provides this immuneACCESS table in a form limited to in-frame rearrangements. Some clones are lacking; in checked studies, under half of them reflect an unresolved V gene, and why the rest are absent is not known. V, J and clone size reflect that table, while D and trimming were determined from the DNA. The sample includes about 520,000 clones, with about 78% observed a single time. The ten largest account for 9.5% to 15% of the sample.

Its CDR3 holds 13 amino acids, cysteine through phenylalanine. CDR3 DNA is the only sequence kept; it has 39 bases, read in frame from the first base. CDR1 and CDR2, looked up from the germline V gene (reference sequence), are SEHNR and FQNEAQ. V is cut by 7 bases and J by 4 bases, and the space between the germline ends is 13 bases. Sequencing input: PBMCs. The receptor chain draws on TRBV7-9 and TRBJ1-2; tentative D gene TRBD1, with 5 bases matching. This receptor was identified in a woman between 40 and 50 years old in good health. Some clones in this sample may be carry-over from other donors' samples. At the DNA level, the sequence is TGTGCCAGCACCCCCCGGGGGACCTATGGCTACACCTTC. It codes for CASTPRGTYGYTF. The entire variable domain, with the stretches around the CDR3 drawn from the reference TRBV7-9 and TRBJ1-2 proteins, is DTGVSQNPRHKITKRGQNVTFRCDPISEHNRLYWYRQTLGQGPEFLTYFQNEAQLEKSRLLSDRFSAERPKGSFSTLEIQRTEQGDSAMYLCASTPRGTYGYTFGSGTRLTVV.